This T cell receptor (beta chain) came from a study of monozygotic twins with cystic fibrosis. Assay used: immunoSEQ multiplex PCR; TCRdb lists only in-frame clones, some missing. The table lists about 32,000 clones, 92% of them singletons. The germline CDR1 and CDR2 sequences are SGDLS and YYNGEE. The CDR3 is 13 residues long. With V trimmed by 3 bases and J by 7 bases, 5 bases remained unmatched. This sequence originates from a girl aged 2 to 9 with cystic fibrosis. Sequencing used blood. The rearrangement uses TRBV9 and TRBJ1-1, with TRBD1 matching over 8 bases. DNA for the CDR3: TGTGCCAGCAGCGCCTGGACAGGGAATGAAGCTTTCTTT. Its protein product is CASSAWTGNEAFF.